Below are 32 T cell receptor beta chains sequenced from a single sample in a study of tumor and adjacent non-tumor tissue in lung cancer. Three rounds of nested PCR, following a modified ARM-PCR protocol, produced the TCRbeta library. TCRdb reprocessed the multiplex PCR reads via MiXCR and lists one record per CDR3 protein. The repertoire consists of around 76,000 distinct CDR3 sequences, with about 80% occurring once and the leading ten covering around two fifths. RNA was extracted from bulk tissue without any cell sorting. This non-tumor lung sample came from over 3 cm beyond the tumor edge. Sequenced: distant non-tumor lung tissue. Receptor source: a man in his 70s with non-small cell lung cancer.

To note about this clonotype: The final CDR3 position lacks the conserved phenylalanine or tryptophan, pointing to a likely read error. The CDR3 coding sequence is TGTGCCAGCCGCACCGGGGCCAACGTTCTGACTTAC. Encoded protein: CASRTGANVLTY. This chain connects TRBV6-2 or TRBV6-3 to TRBJ2-6; D possibly matches TRBD1 or TRBD2 (5 bases each). CDR1 MNHEY and CDR2 SVGEGT come from the germline V gene. This CDR3 comprises 12 residues.

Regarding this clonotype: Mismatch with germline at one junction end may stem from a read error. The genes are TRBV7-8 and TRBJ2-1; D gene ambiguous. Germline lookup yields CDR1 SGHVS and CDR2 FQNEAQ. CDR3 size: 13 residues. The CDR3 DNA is TGTGCCAACAGCTTAGTGCCGTGGGATGAGCAGTTCTTC. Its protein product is CANSLVPWDEQFF.

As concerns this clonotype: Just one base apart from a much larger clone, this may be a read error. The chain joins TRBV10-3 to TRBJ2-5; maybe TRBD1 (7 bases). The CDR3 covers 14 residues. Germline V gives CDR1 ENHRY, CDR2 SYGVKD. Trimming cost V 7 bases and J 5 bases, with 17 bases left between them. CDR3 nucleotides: TGTGCCATCACTCCGGGACAGCGGGCGGAGACCCAGTACTTC. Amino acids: CAITPGQRAETQYF.

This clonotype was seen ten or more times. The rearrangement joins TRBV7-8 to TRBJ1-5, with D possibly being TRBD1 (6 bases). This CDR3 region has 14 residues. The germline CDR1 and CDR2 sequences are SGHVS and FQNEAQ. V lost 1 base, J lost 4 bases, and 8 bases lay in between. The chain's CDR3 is CASSLVGGNQPQHF. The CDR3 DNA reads TGTGCCAGCAGCTTAGTAGGGGGTAATCAGCCCCAGCATTTT.

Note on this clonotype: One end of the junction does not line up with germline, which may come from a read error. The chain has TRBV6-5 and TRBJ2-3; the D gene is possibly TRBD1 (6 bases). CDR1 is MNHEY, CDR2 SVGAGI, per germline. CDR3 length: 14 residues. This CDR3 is CASSTRTVTGTQYF. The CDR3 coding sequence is TGTGCCAGCAGTACAAGGACAGTCACAGGTACGCAGTATTTT.

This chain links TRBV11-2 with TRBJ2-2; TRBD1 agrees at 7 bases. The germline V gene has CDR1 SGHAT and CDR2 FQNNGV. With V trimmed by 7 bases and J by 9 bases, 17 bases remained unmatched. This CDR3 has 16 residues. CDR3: CASIVEGTGVARELFF. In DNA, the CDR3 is TGTGCCAGCATCGTAGAGGGCACAGGGGTTGCCAGGGAGCTGTTTTTT.

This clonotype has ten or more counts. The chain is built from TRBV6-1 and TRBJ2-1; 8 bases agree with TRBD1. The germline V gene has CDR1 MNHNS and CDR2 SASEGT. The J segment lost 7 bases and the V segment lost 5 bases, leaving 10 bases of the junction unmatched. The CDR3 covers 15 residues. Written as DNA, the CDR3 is TGTGCCAGCAGTCAATTTCAGCAGGGGGCTAATGAGCAGTTCTTC. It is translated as CASSQFQQGANEQFF.

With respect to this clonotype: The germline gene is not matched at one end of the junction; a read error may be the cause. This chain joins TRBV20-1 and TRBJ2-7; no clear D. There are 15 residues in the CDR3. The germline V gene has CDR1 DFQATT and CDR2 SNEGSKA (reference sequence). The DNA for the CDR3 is TGTAGTGTTAGAGTTCAGGCCAGTCAATCCTGCGAGCAGTACTTC. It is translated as CSVRVQASQSCEQYF.

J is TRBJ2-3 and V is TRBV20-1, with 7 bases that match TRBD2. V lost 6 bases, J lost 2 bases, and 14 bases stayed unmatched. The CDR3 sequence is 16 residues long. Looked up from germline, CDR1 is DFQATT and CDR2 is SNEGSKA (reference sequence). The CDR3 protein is CSAYSGRGFDTDTQYF. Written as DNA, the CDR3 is TGCAGTGCCTACTCAGGGAGGGGTTTCGACACAGATACGCAGTATTTT.

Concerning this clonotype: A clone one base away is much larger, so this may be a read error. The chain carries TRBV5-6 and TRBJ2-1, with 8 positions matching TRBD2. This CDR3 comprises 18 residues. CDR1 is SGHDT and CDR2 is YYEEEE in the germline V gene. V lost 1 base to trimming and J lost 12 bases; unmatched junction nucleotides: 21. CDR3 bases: TGTGCCAGCAGCTTGCTTTCAGGGACTAGGGGGAGTTTGGATGGGCAGTTCTTC. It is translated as CASSLLSGTRGSLDGQFF.

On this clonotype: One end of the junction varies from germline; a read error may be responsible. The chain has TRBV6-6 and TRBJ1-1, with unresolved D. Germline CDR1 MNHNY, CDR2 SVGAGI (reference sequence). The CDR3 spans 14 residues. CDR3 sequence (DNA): TGCGCCAGCAGCCTATGGACGGAGAACACTGAAGCTTTCTTT. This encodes CASSLWTENTEAFF.

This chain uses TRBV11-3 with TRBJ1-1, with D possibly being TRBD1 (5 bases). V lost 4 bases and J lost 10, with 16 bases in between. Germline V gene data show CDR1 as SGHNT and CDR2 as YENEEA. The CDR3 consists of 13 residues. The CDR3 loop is CASSSDGASTAFF. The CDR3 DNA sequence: TGTGCCAGCAGCTCAGATGGGGCCAGTACAGCTTTCTTT.

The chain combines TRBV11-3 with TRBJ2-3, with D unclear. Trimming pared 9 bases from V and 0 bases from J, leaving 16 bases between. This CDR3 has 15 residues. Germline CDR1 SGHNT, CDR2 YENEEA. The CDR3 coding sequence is TGTGCCAGTACCCGTAGGGATGTAAGCACAGATACGCAGTATTTT. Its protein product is CASTRRDVSTDTQYF. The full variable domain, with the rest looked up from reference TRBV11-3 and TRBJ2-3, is EAGVVQSPRYKIIEKKQPVAFWCNPISGHNTLYWYLQNLGQGPELLIRYENEEAVDDSQLPKDRFSAERLKGVDSTLKIQPAELGDSAVYLCASTRRDVSTDTQYFGPGTRLTVL.

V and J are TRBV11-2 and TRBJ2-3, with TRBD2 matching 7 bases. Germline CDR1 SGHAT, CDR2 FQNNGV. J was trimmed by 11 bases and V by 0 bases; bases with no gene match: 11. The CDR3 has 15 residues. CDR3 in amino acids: CASSLDRGDTVMQYF. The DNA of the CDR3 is TGTGCCAGCAGCTTAGATCGGGGGGATACAGTTATGCAGTATTTT. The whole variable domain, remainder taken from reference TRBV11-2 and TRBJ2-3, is EAGVAQSPRYKIIEKRQSVAFWCNPISGHATLYWYQQILGQGPKLLIQFQNNGVVDDSQLPKDRFSAERLKGVDSTLKIQPAKLEDSAVYLCASSLDRGDTVMQYFGPGTRLTVL.

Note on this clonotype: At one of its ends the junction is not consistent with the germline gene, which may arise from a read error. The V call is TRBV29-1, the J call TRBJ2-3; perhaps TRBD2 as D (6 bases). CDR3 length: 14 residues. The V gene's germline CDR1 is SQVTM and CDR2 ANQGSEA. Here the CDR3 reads CSFEGSSWGDTQYF. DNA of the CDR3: TGCAGCTTTGAGGGTTCATCCTGGGGGGATACTCAGTATTTT.

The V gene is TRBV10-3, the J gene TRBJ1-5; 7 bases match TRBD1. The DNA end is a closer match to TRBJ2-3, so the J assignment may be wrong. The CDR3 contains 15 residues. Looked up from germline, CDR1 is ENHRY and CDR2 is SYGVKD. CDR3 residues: CAISITGEGGQPQYF. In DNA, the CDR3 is TGTGCCATCAGTATAACAGGGGAAGGGGGTCAGCCCCAGTATTTT.

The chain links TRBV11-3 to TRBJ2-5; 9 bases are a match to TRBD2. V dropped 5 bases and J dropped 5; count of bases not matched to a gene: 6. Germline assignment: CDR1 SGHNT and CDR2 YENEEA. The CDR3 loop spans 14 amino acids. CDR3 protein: CASSPSGAGETQYF. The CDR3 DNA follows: TGTGCCAGCAGCCCTAGCGGGGCCGGGGAGACCCAGTACTTC.

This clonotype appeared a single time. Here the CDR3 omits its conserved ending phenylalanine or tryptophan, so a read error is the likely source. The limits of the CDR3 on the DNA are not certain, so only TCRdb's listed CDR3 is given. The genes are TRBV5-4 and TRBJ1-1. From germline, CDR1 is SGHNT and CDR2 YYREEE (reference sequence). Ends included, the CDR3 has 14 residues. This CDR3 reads CARSLRRGNTEDFY.

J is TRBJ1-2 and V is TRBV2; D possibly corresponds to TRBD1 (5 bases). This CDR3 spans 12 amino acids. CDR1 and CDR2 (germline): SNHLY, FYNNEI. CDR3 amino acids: CDNKRDGSGYTF. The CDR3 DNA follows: TGTGACAACAAGAGGGACGGCTCTGGATACACCTTC. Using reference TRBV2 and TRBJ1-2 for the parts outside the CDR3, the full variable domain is EPEVTQTPSHQVTQMGQEVILRCVPISNHLYFYWYRQILGQKVEFLVSFYNNEISEKSEIFDDQFSVERPDGSNFTLKIRSTKLEDSAMYFCDNKRDGSGYTFGSGTRLTVV.

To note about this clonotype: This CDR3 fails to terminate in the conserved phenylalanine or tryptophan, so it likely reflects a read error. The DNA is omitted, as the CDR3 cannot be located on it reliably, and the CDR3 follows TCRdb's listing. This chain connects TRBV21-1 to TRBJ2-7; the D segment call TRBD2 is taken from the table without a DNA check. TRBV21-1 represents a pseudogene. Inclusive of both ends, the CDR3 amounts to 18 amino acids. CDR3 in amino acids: CASSHWASERTGLYEQYI.

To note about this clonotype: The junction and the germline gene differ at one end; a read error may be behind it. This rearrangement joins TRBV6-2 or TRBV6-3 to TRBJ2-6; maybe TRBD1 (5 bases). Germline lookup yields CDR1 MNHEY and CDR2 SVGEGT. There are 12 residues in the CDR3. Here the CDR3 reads CASRTGADVLTF. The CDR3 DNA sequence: TGTGCCAGCCGCACTGGGGCCGACGTCCTGACTTTC.

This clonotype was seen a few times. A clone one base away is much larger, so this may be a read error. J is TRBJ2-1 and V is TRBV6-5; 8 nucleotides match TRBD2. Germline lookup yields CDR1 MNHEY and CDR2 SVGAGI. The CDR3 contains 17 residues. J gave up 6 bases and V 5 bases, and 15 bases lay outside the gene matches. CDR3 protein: CASSHTHGTRPSNEQFF. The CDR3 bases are TGTGCCAGCAGTCATACCCACGGGACTAGACCTTCCAATGAGCAGTTCTTC.

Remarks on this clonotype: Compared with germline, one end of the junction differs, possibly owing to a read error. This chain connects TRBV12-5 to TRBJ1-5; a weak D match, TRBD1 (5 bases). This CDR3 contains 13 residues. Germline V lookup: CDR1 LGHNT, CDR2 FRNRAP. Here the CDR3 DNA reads TGTGCTAGTGCTCCGTACAGGAATCAGCCCCAGCGTTTT. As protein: CASAPYRNQPQRF. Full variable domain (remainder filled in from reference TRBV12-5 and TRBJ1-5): DARVTQTPRHKVTEMGQEVTMRCQPILGHNTVFWYRQTMMQGLELLAYFRNRAPLDDSGMPKDRFSAEMPDATLATLKIQPSEPRDSAVYFCASAPYRNQPQRFGDGTRLSIL.

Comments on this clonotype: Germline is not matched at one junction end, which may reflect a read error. The CDR3 DNA reads TGTACCAGTAGCTTAGATTCCCCTGACAGGGTTGAAGCTTTCTTT. It specifies CTSSLDSPDRVEAFF. The J gene is TRBJ1-1, the V gene TRBV11-3; TRBD1 matches 7 bases. From germline, CDR1 is SGHNT and CDR2 YENEEA. This CDR3 has 15 residues. Drawing the rest from reference TRBV11-3 and TRBJ1-1, the complete variable domain is EAGVVQSPRYKIIEKKQPVAFWCNPISGHNTLYWYLQNLGQGPELLIRYENEEAVDDSQLPKDRFSAERLKGVDSTLKIQPAELGDSAVYLCTSSLDSPDRVEAFFGQGTRLTVV.

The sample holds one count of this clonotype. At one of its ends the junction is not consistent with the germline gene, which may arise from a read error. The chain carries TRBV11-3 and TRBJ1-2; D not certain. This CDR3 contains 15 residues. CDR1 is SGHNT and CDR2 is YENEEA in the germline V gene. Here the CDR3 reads CTSSLKHGRAYGYTF. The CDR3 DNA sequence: TGTACCAGCAGCTTAAAACACGGACGGGCCTATGGCTACACCTTC.

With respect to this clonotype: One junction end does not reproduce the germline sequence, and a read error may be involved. CDR3 coding DNA: TGTGCCAGCAGCCCGGTAGGGGAAAATGACTACGCCTTC. Translating gives CASSPVGENDYAF. This chain joins TRBV11-2 and TRBJ1-2; D is possibly TRBD1 (5 bases). The CDR3 totals 13 residues. CDR1 and CDR2 (germline): SGHAT, FQNNGV.

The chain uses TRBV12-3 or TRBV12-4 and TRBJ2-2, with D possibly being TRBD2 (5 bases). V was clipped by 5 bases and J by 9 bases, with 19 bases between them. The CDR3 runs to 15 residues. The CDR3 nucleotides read TGTGCCAGCAGTACCCAACATGGGAGCGCCAGGGAGCTGTTTTTT. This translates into CASSTQHGSARELFF.

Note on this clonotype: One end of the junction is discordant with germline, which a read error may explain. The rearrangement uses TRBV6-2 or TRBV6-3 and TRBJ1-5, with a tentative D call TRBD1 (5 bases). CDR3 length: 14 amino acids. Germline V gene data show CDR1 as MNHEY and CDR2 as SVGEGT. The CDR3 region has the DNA TGTGCTAGCAGTTTCCACAGGTTAGATCAGCCCCGGCATTTT. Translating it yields CASSFHRLDQPRHF.

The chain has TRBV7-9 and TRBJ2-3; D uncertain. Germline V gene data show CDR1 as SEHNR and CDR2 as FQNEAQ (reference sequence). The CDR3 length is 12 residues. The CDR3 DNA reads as TGTACCATCGGCTCCCCCCGTGATACGCAGTATTTT. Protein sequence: CTIGSPRDTQYF.

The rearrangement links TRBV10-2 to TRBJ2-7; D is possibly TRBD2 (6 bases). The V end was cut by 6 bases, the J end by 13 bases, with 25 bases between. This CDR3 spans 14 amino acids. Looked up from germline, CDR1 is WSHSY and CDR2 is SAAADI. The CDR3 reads CASRQAGTRDERYF. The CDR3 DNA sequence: TGCGCCAGCAGGCAAGCCGGGACTCGGGACGAGCGCTACTTC.

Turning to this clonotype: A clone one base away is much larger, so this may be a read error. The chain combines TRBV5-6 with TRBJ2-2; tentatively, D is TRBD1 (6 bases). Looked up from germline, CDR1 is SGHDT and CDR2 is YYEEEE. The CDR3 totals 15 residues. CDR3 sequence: CDSHDQGRNTGELFF. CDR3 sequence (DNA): TGTGACAGCCACGATCAGGGGCGGAACACCGGGGAGCTGTTTTTT.

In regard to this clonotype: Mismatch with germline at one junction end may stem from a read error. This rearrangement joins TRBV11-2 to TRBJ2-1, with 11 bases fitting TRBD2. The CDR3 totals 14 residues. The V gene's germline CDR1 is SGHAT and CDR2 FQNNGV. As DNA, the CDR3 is TGTGCTAGCAGCTTAGCGGGGGGGCGGAATGAGCAATCCTTC. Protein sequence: CASSLAGGRNEQSF.